A selection of T cell receptor beta chains follows, all from one sample in a study of T-cell memory formation after mild COVID-19. MiXCR was run by TCRdb on the 5' RACE reads, yielding one entry per CDR3 protein. Here the sample spans approximately 46,000 distinct CDR3 sequences, roughly 7% being singletons. Sequenced: PBMCs or a T cell subset sorted from them (not recorded which). These TCRs come from an adult who had mild COVID-19 (a few samples of this study predate the infection). Cell type and time point are not known. Each CDR3 is given with its conserved first and last residue. Fields, in order: clone size, J gene, V gene, D gene, CDR3 length, CDR3 protein, CDR3 DNA. A D gene is named only where the DNA matches it firmly. The size field is filled for only some rows; it gives once, few, many or a size class.

size: -; J: TRBJ2-7; V: TRBV28; D: TRBD2; length: 14; CDR3: CASSFQGGSYEQYF; DNA: TGTGCCAGCAGTTTCCAGGGAGGGTCCTACGAGCAGTACTTC
size: few; J: TRBJ1-2; V: TRBV7-2; D: -; length: 12; CDR3: CASSLAQGGYTF; DNA: TGTGCCAGCAGCTTAGCTCAGGGTGGCTACACCTTC
size: many; J: TRBJ2-2; V: TRBV23-1; D: TRBD2; length: 18; CDR3: CASSQSSPGLAVTGELFF; DNA: TGCGCCAGCAGTCAATCATCACCGGGACTAGCAGTAACCGGGGAGCTGTTTTTT
size: few; J: TRBJ1-3; V: TRBV4-1; D: -; length: 16; CDR3: CASSQGGWGSGNTIYF; DNA: TGCGCCAGCAGCCAAGGAGGATGGGGATCTGGAAACACCATATATTTT
size: few; J: TRBJ2-4; V: TRBV7-2; D: -; length: 15; CDR3: CASSHQGGGKNIQYF; DNA: TGTGCCAGCAGCCACCAAGGGGGGGGGAAGAACATTCAGTACTTC
size: few; J: TRBJ2-3; V: TRBV10-3; D: -; length: 13; CDR3: CAIRSPGGDTQYF; DNA: TGTGCCATCCGGTCGCCAGGTGGAGATACGCAGTATTTT
size: few; J: TRBJ2-3; V: TRBV3-1; D: -; length: 14; CDR3: CASSQAPGTDTQYF; DNA: TGTGCCAGCAGCCAAGCCCCCGGGACAGATACGCAGTATTTT
size: -; J: TRBJ1-2; V: TRBV3-1; D: -; length: 16; CDR3: CASSQDYNQGHYGYTF; DNA: TGTGCCAGCAGCCAGGACTATAACCAGGGTCACTATGGCTACACCTTC
size: few; J: TRBJ1-5; V: TRBV7-6; D: -; length: 15; CDR3: CASSLGMGQNQPQHF; DNA: TGTGCCAGCAGCTTAGGTATGGGACAAAATCAGCCCCAGCATTTT
size: many; J: TRBJ2-5; V: TRBV12-3/TRBV12-4; D: -; length: 14; CDR3: CASSLLRTGETQYF; DNA: TGTGCCAGCAGTTTACTGAGGACTGGGGAGACCCAGTACTTC
size: many; J: TRBJ1-1; V: TRBV4-1; D: TRBD1; length: 17; CDR3: CASSQGLARGLNTEAFF; DNA: TGCGCCAGCAGCCAAGGTTTGGCCAGGGGGTTAAACACTGAAGCTTTCTTT
size: -; J: TRBJ2-2; V: TRBV30; D: -; length: 14; CDR3: CAWTRLEFTGELFF; DNA: TGTGCCTGGACGAGACTCGAGTTCACCGGGGAGCTGTTTTTT
size: many; J: TRBJ2-5; V: TRBV19; D: TRBD2; length: 16; CDR3: CASSTTGLAGGETQYF; DNA: TGTGCCAGTAGTACCACCGGACTAGCGGGAGGGGAGACCCAGTACTTC
size: -; J: TRBJ1-5; V: TRBV19; D: -; length: 13; CDR3: CASTRQNNQPQHF; DNA: TGTGCCAGTACCAGACAGAACAATCAGCCCCAGCATTTT
size: many; J: TRBJ2-7; V: TRBV10-3; D: -; length: 14; CDR3: CAISPGKGAYEQYF; DNA: TGTGCCATCAGTCCAGGGAAGGGGGCCTACGAGCAGTACTTC
size: many; J: TRBJ1-2; V: TRBV12-3/TRBV12-4; D: -; length: 15; CDR3: CASSLIARANYGYTF; DNA: TGTGCCAGCAGTTTAATTGCCAGAGCTAACTATGGCTACACCTTC
size: -; J: TRBJ2-1; V: TRBV18; D: TRBD1; length: 14; CDR3: CASSPGTGSNEQFF; DNA: TGTGCCAGCTCACCGGGGACAGGGTCGAATGAGCAGTTCTTC
size: few; J: TRBJ1-3; V: TRBV6-5; D: -; length: 15; CDR3: CASSYGGISGNTIYF; DNA: TGTGCCAGCAGTTACGGGGGTATCTCTGGAAACACCATATATTTT
size: -; J: TRBJ1-5; V: TRBV6-2/TRBV6-3; D: -; length: 16; CDR3: CASSGRRGGGNQPQHF; DNA: TGTGCCAGCAGTGGTCGCCGAGGGGGGGGCAATCAGCCCCAGCATTTT